This TCR beta chain was captured by sequencing in a study of cytomegalovirus exposure and HLA in healthy donors. For the study at large: The same platform used for the roughly 610 first-cohort repertoires was also used for the roughly 120 validation repertoires, as a later analysis reported. Points from the study as a whole: Reported results showed that the classifier diagnosed cytomegalovirus status with high specificity and sensitivity. Clusters of TCRs from the first cohort tended to co-occur in the roughly 120 validation repertoires (as a later analysis found). Usually a TCR sequence was rare, but some public TCRs were found in many donors.

Note on this clone: Its target is unknown. Additional DNA sequences in this sample encode the identical CDR3.

CDR1 and CDR2 (germline): LGHNA, YNFKEQ. V shed 0 bases, J shed 0 bases, and the junction held 0 bases outside the gene matches. The CDR3 is 16 residues long. Profiling relied on immunoSEQ multiplex PCR, and the TCRdb table lists in-frame clones only, not all of them. The sample lists approximately 54,000 clones, about nine tenths occurring once. The clonotype was recovered from a woman aged 18-29 years in good health and CMV-seropositive. Sequences were obtained from PBMCs. V gene TRBV4-2 combines with J gene TRBJ2-1; 9 nucleotides agree with TRBD2. In nucleotides, the CDR3 is TGTGCCAGCAGCCAAGATAGCGGGGGCTCCTACAATGAGCAGTTCTTC. It translates to CASSQDSGGSYNEQFF.